One TCR beta chain is described in this entry. The antigen is unknown. The CDR3 is 16 amino acids. The V end lost 1 base, the J end lost 5 bases, and 14 bases lay between the germline ends. Germline-derived CDR1 and CDR2 are MGHRA and YSYEKL. These data belong to a study of T cells after yellow fever vaccination. Points from the study as a whole: Abundant clonotypes from the bulk population could get into FACS-sorted repertoires as contaminants. Clones from primary vaccination mostly reappeared after the booster (around 97% CD4, about 85% CD8).

The authors made TCR cDNA by 5'RACE template switching, adding a universal primer site and UMIs. TCRdb analysed the 5' RACE reads with MiXCR anew, one entry per CDR3 protein. The sample lists approximately 300,000 distinct CDR3 sequences; roughly 10% were seen once. Material: CD4+ T cells sorted from PBMCs, obtained 45 days after the yellow fever booster vaccination. The source is a man younger than 35 who received the YFV17D yellow fever vaccine. The J gene is TRBJ2-2, the V gene TRBV4-1; D gene uncertain. In DNA, the CDR3 is TGCGCCAGCAGCCAAGGACAACGAAGGGATACCGGGGAGCTGTTTTTT. It encodes CASSQGQRRDTGELFF.